A single count supports the clone carrying this T cell receptor (beta chain). Its specificity is not known. The time point was: week 5, during vaccination. What each vaccine dose contained was 300 ug of mutant IDH1 20-mer peptide, accompanied by topical imiquimod. This CDR3 is 19 amino acids long. Germline-derived CDR1 and CDR2 are MGHRA and YSYEKL. V lost 1 base, J lost 3 bases, and 19 bases lay in between. The data were taken from a study of a mutant IDH1 vaccine in newly diagnosed glioma. Study details: Patients' prior therapy spanned radiotherapy, temozolomide, or both; most underwent both.

The assay was immunoSEQ multiplex PCR, and TCRdb's table has in-frame clones only and misses some. The data contain around 46,000 clones, over 75% of them singletons. The receptor comes from a man in his fifties with glioma. The chain joins TRBV4-1 to TRBJ1-6, with D possibly being TRBD1 (6 bases). Here the sequenced sample was PBMCs, taken from a glioma patient whose treatment included an IDH1 peptide vaccine. The CDR3 nucleotides read TGCGCCAGCAGCCAAGCCCAAACAGGGCCCGGCGGCTATAATTCACCCCTCCACTTT. Translated, it gives CASSQAQTGPGGYNSPLHF.